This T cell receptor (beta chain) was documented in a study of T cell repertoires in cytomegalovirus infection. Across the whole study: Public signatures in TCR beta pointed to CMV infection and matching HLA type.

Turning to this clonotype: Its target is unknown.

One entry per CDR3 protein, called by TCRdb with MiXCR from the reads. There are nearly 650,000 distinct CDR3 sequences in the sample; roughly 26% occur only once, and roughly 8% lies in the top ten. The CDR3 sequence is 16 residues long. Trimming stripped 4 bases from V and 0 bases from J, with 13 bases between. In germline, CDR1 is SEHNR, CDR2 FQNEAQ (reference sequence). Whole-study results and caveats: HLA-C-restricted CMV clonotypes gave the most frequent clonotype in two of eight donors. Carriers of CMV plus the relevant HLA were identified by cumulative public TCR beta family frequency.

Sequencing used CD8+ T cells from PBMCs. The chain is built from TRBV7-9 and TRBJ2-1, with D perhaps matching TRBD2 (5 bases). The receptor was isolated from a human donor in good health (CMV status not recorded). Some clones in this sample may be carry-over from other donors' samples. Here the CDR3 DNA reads TGTGCCAGCAGCTCCCTACTCGGGGACTCCTACAATGAGCAGTTCTTC. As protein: CASSSLLGDSYNEQFF.